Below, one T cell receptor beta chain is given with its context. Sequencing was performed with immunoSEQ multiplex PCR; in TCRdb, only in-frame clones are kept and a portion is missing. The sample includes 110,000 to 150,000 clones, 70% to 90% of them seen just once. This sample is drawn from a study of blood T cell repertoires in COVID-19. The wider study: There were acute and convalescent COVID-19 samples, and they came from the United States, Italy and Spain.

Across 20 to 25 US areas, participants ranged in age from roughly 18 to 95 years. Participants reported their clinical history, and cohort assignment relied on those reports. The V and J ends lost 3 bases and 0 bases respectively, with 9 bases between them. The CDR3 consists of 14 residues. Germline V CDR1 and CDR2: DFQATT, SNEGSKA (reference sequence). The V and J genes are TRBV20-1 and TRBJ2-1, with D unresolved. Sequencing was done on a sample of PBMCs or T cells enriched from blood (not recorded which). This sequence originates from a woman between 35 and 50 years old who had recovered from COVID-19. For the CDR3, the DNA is TGCAGTGCTAGTCCCCGGAGCTCCTACAATGAGCAGTTCTTC. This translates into CSASPRSSYNEQFF.